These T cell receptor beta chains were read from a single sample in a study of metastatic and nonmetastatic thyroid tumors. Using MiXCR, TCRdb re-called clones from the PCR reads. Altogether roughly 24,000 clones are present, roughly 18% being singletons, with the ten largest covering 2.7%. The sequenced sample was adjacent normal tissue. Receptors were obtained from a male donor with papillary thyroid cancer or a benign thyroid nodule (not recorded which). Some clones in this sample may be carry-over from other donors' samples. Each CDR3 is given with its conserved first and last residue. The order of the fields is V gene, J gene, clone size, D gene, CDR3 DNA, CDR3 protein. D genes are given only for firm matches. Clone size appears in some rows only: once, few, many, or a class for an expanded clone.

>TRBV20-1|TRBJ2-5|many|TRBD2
TGCAGTGCTAGGTTCCGGACTAGCGGAGAGACCCAGTACTTC
CSARFRTSGETQYF
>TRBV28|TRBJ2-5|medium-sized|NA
TGTGCCAGCAGTTTATTCCACTACTGGGAGCGGGCGGCGGCGGAGACCCAGTACTTC
CASSLFHYWERAAAETQYF
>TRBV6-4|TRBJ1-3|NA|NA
TGTGCTAGCCCCCCCCCTCGCTCTGGAAACAACATATATTTT
CASPPPRSGNNIYF
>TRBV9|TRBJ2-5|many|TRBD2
TGTGCCAGCACCAGGACTAGCGGGTTTGAGACCCAGTACTTC
CASTRTSGFETQYF
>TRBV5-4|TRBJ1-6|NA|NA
TGTGCCAGCAGCTTAGGGGGAGGACCCCTCCACTTT
CASSLGGGPLHF
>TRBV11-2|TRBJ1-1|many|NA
TGTGCCAGCAGCTTGTCCCTAGAAGCTTTCTTT
CASSLSLEAFF
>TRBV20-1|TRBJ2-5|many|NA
TGCAGTGCAAAGGACAGATTGGGGCAAGAGACCCAGTACTTC
CSAKDRLGQETQYF
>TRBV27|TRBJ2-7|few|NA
TGTGCCAGCAGTCCCGGACAGCCCTACGAGCAGTACTTC
CASSPGQPYEQYF
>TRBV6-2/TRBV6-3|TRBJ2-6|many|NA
TGTGCCAGCAGTTATAGTCTAGCTTATGGGGCCAACGTCCTGACTTTC
CASSYSLAYGANVLTF
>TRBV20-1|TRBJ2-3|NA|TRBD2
TGCAGTGCTAGCCTCGGTTGGACTAGCGGGAGGGCTCCCACAGATACGCAGTATTTT
CSASLGWTSGRAPTDTQYF
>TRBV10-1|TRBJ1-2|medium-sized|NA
TGCGCCAGCAGTGAGTCGCGCAGCTATGGCTACACCTTC
CASSESRSYGYTF
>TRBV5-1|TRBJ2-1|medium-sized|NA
TGCGCCAGCGGACCGGGAGCGATAAACAATGAGCAGTTCTTC
CASGPGAINNEQFF
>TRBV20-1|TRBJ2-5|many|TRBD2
TGCAGTGCTAGAGGACTAGCACTCGGGACCCAGTACTTC
CSARGLALGTQYF
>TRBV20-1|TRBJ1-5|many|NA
TGCAGTGCTAGAGCAACGGGGGCCCAGTGGAGCAATCAGCCCCAGCATTTT
CSARATGAQWSNQPQHF
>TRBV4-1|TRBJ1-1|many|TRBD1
TGCGCCAGCAGCCAAGCCGGGACAGGCCGGGGGACTGAAGCTTTCTTT
CASSQAGTGRGTEAFF
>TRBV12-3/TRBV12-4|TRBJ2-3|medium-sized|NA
TGTGCCAGCAGCAGGGGTAGCGGGCTCACAGATACGCAGTATTTT
CASSRGSGLTDTQYF
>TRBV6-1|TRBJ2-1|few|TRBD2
TGTGCCAGCAGTGCCCACCTAGCGGGAGGGAGGAATGAGCAGTTCTTC
CASSAHLAGGRNEQFF